These 30 T cell receptor beta chains originate from one sample sequenced in a study of T cell responses to AZD1222 COVID-19 vaccine. The assay was immunoSEQ multiplex PCR, and TCRdb's table has in-frame clones only and misses some. This table has tens of thousands of clones, about nine tenths appearing once. Sequencing was performed on peripheral blood, taken 28 days after the second AZD1222 dose. The receptor source for this set is an adult who received the AZD1222 COVID-19 vaccine.

V usage is TRBV7-9 and J usage is TRBJ1-3; possible D gene TRBD1, 5 bases. This CDR3 contains 15 residues. With 1 base removed from V and 4 bases from J, the gap between germline ends came to 11 bases. Germline CDR1 and CDR2: SEHNR and FQNEAQ (reference sequence). CDR3 sequence: CASSLVLAGGNTIYF. The CDR3 bases are TGTGCCAGCAGCTTAGTCTTGGCAGGGGGAAACACCATATATTTT.

The gene calls are TRBV5-1 and TRBJ1-1; no clear D. Germline assignment: CDR1 SGHRS and CDR2 YFSETQ. Trimming removed 0 bases at V and 0 bases at J, with 6 bases between. The CDR3 is made up of 14 amino acids. CDR3 region: CASSLASVNTEAFF. The CDR3 region has the DNA TGCGCCAGCAGCTTGGCTTCAGTGAACACTGAAGCTTTCTTT.

V gene TRBV27 combines with J gene TRBJ2-7; 8 bases are a match to TRBD2. V gave up 2 bases and J gave up 6 bases; unmatched junction bases: 6. CDR1 and CDR2 (germline): MNHEY, SMNVEV (reference sequence). The CDR3 extends over 14 amino acids. The chain's CDR3 is CASSLAGGLAEQYF. Written as DNA, the CDR3 is TGTGCCAGCAGTTTAGCGGGAGGTCTGGCCGAGCAGTACTTC.

J is TRBJ1-5 and V is TRBV4-3; possibly TRBD1 for D (6 bases). The germline V gene has CDR1 LGHNA and CDR2 YSLEER. The CDR3 is 18 residues long. V was pared by 0 bases and J by 3 bases, with 18 bases between. The CDR3 here is CASSQDYRGWGTNQPQHF. The CDR3 coding sequence is TGCGCCAGCAGCCAAGATTATAGGGGGTGGGGTACCAATCAGCCCCAGCATTTT.

This chain joins TRBV30 and TRBJ1-3; D remains ambiguous. The CDR3 is 13 amino acids. V lost 0 bases and J 4 bases, leaving 7 bases between the germline ends. The germline CDR1 and CDR2 sequences are GTSNPN and SVGIG (reference sequence). CDR3 nucleotide sequence: TGTGCCTGGAGTGTACAAGGGGGAAACACCATATATTTT. Translated, it gives CAWSVQGGNTIYF.

This chain links TRBV6-2 or TRBV6-3 with TRBJ2-7; possible D gene TRBD2, 6 bases. Trimming left V 6 bases short and J 1 base short, with 13 bases between. Germline V CDR1 and CDR2: MNHEY, SVGEGT. The CDR3 covers 14 residues. In DNA, the CDR3 is TGTGCCAGCAGCCTCAGGCGGGGATCCTACGAGCAGTACTTC. Residues: CASSLRRGSYEQYF.

For the CDR3, the DNA is TGTGCCAGCAGCTTGGGGATAGCGGGGGACACAGATACGCAGTATTTT. Its translation is CASSLGIAGDTDTQYF. The chain employs TRBV5-8 and TRBJ2-3; 9 positions match TRBD2. CDR1 SGHTS and CDR2 YDEGEE come from the germline V gene. V lost 0 bases to trimming and J lost 2 bases; unmatched junction nucleotides: 4. The CDR3 runs 16 residues.

This clone was recorded only once. The genes are TRBV11-2 and TRBJ1-2, with TRBD1 matching 8 bases. Germline V gene data show CDR1 as SGHAT and CDR2 as FQNNGV. The CDR3 totals 13 residues. V was clipped by 1 base and J by 6 bases; unmatched bases: 1. In DNA, the CDR3 is TGTGCCAGCAGCTTAGCAGGGGGCGATGGCTACACCTTC. This encodes CASSLAGGDGYTF.

In this sample, this clone turned up a few times. The chain recombines TRBV5-4 with TRBJ2-5, with D unclear. Trimming removed 3 bases from V and 1 base from J, with 13 bases in between. The germline gives CDR1 SGHNT, CDR2 YYREEE (reference sequence). The CDR3 is 15 residues long. The CDR3: CASSSPQSAQETQYF. The CDR3 coding sequence is TGTGCCAGCAGCTCCCCCCAGTCGGCCCAAGAGACCCAGTACTTC.

The chain joins TRBV14 to TRBJ2-3, with unresolved D. Trimming left V 0 bases short and J 5 bases short, with 9 bases between. Germline V lookup: CDR1 SGHDN, CDR2 FVKESK. This CDR3 is built from 14 residues. The CDR3 spells CASSQEVLGDTQYF. CDR3 in DNA: TGTGCCAGCAGCCAAGAGGTGTTAGGAGATACGCAGTATTTT.

Here the CDR3 DNA reads TGTGCCATCAGTGAGTCTGACCCCAGGAACACTGAAGCTTTCTTT. Translated, it gives CAISESDPRNTEAFF. The rearrangement links TRBV10-3 to TRBJ1-1; D unresolved. This CDR3 has 15 amino acids. In germline, CDR1 is ENHRY, CDR2 SYGVKD. Trimming took off 0 bases at V and 1 base at J, with 9 bases between the two ends.

The chain links TRBV5-4 to TRBJ2-7; a weak D match, TRBD1 (6 bases). The CDR3 is 15 amino acids. The ends were cut back, 3 bases at V and 0 bases at J, with 13 bases in the middle. Germline values: CDR1 SGHNT, CDR2 YYREEE (reference sequence). CDR3 nucleotide sequence: TGTGCCAGCAGCTCGGACAGATCAAGCTCCTACGAGCAGTACTTC. Its translation: CASSSDRSSSYEQYF.

The J gene is TRBJ1-5, the V gene TRBV6-5; TRBD1 matches at 7 bases. The CDR3 consists of 13 residues. Trimming cost V 10 bases and J 6 bases; bases outside gene matches: 9. Germline V gene sequence: CDR1 MNHEY, CDR2 SVGAGI. The CDR3 sequence is CATRDSRVQPQHF. Here the CDR3 DNA reads TGTGCCACCCGGGACAGCAGAGTTCAGCCCCAGCATTTT.

The rearrangement links TRBV7-3 to TRBJ1-2; weak D call: TRBD1 (5 bases). Germline V CDR1 and CDR2: SGHTA, FQGTGA. The CDR3 runs to 13 residues. Trimming left V 5 bases short and J 6 bases short, with 13 bases between. CDR3 loop: CASSPVPGHGYTF. In nucleotides, the CDR3 is TGTGCCAGCAGCCCAGTTCCGGGGCATGGCTACACCTTC.

This chain connects TRBV2 to TRBJ1-1, with D unclear. The CDR3 has 14 residues. Germline V CDR1 and CDR2: SNHLY, FYNNEI. V lost 11 bases and J lost 7, with 23 bases in between. The CDR3 coding sequence is TGTGCCGGCGCCCAGTGGTGGAGAGAATTTGAAGCTTTCTTT. Its protein is CAGAQWWREFEAFF.

J is TRBJ2-7 and V is TRBV24-1, with D unclear. CDR3 length: 13 amino acids. Trimming stripped 2 bases from V and 4 bases from J, with 8 bases between. From germline, CDR1 is KGHDR and CDR2 SFDVKD. Here the CDR3 DNA reads TGTGCCACCAGTGATTCACTGGATTACGAGCAGTACTTC. Translating gives CATSDSLDYEQYF.

The CDR3 loop reads CASSPPESGGTDTQYF. As DNA, the CDR3 is TGCGCCAGCAGCCCCCCGGAAAGCGGAGGCACAGATACGCAGTATTTT. This chain connects TRBV5-1 to TRBJ2-3; possible D gene TRBD2, 5 bases. V was pared by 4 bases and J by 1 base, with 16 bases between. The germline CDR1 and CDR2 sequences are SGHRS and YFSETQ. CDR3 length: 16 amino acids.

The J gene is TRBJ1-6, the V gene TRBV30, with 9 bases that match TRBD1. J lost 9 bases, V lost 0 bases, and 3 bases had no gene match. Looked up from germline, CDR1 is GTSNPN and CDR2 is SVGIG (reference sequence). The CDR3 sequence is 14 residues long. For the CDR3, the DNA is TGTGCCTGGAGTGTACTACAGGGGGCTTCACCCCTCCACTTT. It encodes CAWSVLQGASPLHF.

This clone was detected once. The rearrangement joins TRBV6-2 or TRBV6-3 to TRBJ1-1; possible D gene TRBD1, 6 bases. From germline, CDR1 is MNHEY and CDR2 SVGEGT. CDR3 length: 14 residues. The germline V and J ends were trimmed by 0 bases and 4 bases, with 9 bases remaining between them. In DNA, the CDR3 is TGTGCCAGCAGTTACTCGGTGGGGGCCACTGAAGCTTTCTTT. Residues: CASSYSVGATEAFF.

This clone was counted a single time. J is TRBJ2-1 and V is TRBV12-3 or TRBV12-4; D uncertain. V was shortened by 3 bases and J by 6 bases, with 9 bases between the two germline ends. The CDR3 length is 13 residues. CDR3: CASSLEEPNEQFF. The CDR3 DNA reads TGTGCCAGCAGTTTGGAAGAGCCCAATGAGCAGTTCTTC.

This clone has only one observation. This sequence joins TRBV5-1 and TRBJ1-1, with D perhaps TRBD1 (5 bases). The CDR3 is made up of 16 amino acids. Trimming stripped 3 bases from V and 1 base from J, with 16 bases between. Germline V gene sequence: CDR1 SGHRS, CDR2 YFSETQ. CDR3 in amino acids: CASSSRPTERNTEAFF. DNA for the CDR3: TGCGCCAGCAGCTCTCGTCCGACAGAACGGAACACTGAAGCTTTCTTT.

The chain recombines TRBV7-3 with TRBJ1-1; D call uncertain. CDR3 length: 13 amino acids. Germline V gene lookup returns CDR1 SGHTA and CDR2 FQGTGA. The V end lost 4 bases, the J end lost 1 base, and 7 bases lay between the germline ends. CDR3 DNA sequence: TGTGCCAGCAGCTCCGCTGGGAACACTGAAGCTTTCTTT. Residues: CASSSAGNTEAFF.

The chain links TRBV4-1 to TRBJ1-2; D unresolved. The V end lost 4 bases, the J end lost 1 base, and 19 bases lay between the germline ends. This CDR3 has 17 residues. Germline CDR1 and CDR2: MGHRA and YSYEKL. CDR3 nucleotide sequence: TGCGCCAGCAGCCCCCTGGACCGCGGTTCCCTTAACTATGGCTACACCTTC. It encodes CASSPLDRGSLNYGYTF.

This clone showed up just once. This chain joins TRBV7-9 and TRBJ2-1, with 9 bases identical to TRBD2. V was clipped by 3 bases and J by 5 bases; unmatched bases: 5. Germline CDR1 and CDR2: SEHNR and FQNEAQ (reference sequence). The CDR3 consists of 15 residues. CDR3 region: CASSFAGGPDNEQFF. The DNA for the CDR3 is TGTGCCAGCAGCTTCGCGGGAGGGCCCGACAATGAGCAGTTCTTC. Variable domain in full (rest from reference TRBV7-9 and TRBJ2-1): DTGVSQNPRHKITKRGQNVTFRCDPISEHNRLYWYRQTLGQGPEFLTYFQNEAQLEKSRLLSDRFSAERPKGSFSTLEIQRTEQGDSAMYLCASSFAGGPDNEQFFGPGTRLTVL.

The count of this clone is one. The CDR3 nucleotides are TGTGCCAGCAGTGTCTCGGCAGGGGAGACCCAGTACTTC. This codes for CASSVSAGETQYF. V is TRBV2 and J is TRBJ2-5, with D perhaps matching TRBD1 (5 bases). The CDR3 has 13 residues. Germline CDR1 and CDR2: SNHLY and FYNNEI. Trimming cost V 4 bases and J 5 bases, with 11 bases left between them.

The V gene is TRBV3-1 (or the pseudogene TRBV3-2), the J gene TRBJ1-2, with D uncertain. The CDR3 runs to 11 residues. The V gene's germline CDR1 is LGHDT and CDR2 YNNKEL (reference sequence). V lost 7 bases, J lost 10 bases, and 13 bases lay in between. The chain's CDR3 is CASNKGTAYTF. The CDR3 DNA is TGTGCCAGCAATAAAGGAACGGCCTACACCTTC.

This sequence joins TRBV24-1 and TRBJ2-1, with 7 bases that match TRBD1. CDR1 and CDR2 from the germline V gene are KGHDR and SFDVKD. This CDR3 spans 16 amino acids. V was clipped by 4 bases and J by 2 bases; unmatched bases: 7. CDR3 DNA: TGTGCCACCAGTGAGCGTACAGGGGCAACCTACAATGAGCAGTTCTTC. This encodes CATSERTGATYNEQFF.

The gene calls are TRBV6-6 and TRBJ1-2; D unresolved. The germline V gene encodes CDR1 MNHNY and CDR2 SVGAGI (reference sequence). This CDR3 region has 13 residues. Trimming stripped 2 bases from V and 4 bases from J, with 8 bases between. CDR3 in amino acids: CASSYRDSYGYTF. CDR3 DNA sequence: TGTGCCAGCAGTTACAGAGATAGCTATGGCTACACCTTC.

The chain joins TRBV7-9 to TRBJ2-5; 7 nucleotides line up with TRBD1. J was trimmed by 3 bases and V by 6 bases; bases with no gene match: 7. The length of the CDR3 is 14 residues. In germline, CDR1 is SEHNR, CDR2 FQNEAQ (reference sequence). The chain's CDR3 is CASSVTGSEETQYF. The CDR3 DNA follows: TGTGCCAGCAGTGTGACAGGGTCGGAAGAGACCCAGTACTTC.

The rearrangement uses TRBV21-1 and TRBJ1-2. TRBV21-1 is termed a pseudogene. The length of the CDR3 is 14 residues. CDR3 bases: TGTGCCAGCAGGGGGACGATAGGCTGCTATGGCTACACCTTC. Amino acids: CASRGTIGCYGYTF.